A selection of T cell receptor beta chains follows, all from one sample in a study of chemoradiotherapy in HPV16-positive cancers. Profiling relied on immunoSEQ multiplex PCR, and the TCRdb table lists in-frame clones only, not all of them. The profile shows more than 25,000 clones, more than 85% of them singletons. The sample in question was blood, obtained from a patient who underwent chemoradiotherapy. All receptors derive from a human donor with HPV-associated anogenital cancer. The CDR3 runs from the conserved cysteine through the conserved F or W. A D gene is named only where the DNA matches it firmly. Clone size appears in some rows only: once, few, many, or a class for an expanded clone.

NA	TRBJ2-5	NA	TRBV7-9	TGTGCCAGCAGCTTAGCCCGCAACCGGGACGTCCAAGAGACCCAGTACTTC	CASSLARNRDVQETQYF
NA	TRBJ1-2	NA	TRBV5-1	TGCGCCAGCAGCTTGGAAGCGGTCCTGGGAGGCTACACCTTC	CASSLEAVLGGYTF
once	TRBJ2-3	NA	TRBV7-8	TGTGCCAGCAGCCGGGCCGGCGTCGGCACAGATACGCAGTATTTT	CASSRAGVGTDTQYF
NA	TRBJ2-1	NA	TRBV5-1	TGCGCCAGCAGCGGGACCCCCCATGAGCAGTTCTTC	CASSGTPHEQFF
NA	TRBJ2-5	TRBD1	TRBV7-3	TGTGCCAGCAGCTTATCCAGGGGGGAGACCCAGTACTTC	CASSLSRGETQYF
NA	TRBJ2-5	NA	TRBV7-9	TGTGCCAGCAGCTTAGCGGGAGGTCCAGAGACCCAGTACTTC	CASSLAGGPETQYF
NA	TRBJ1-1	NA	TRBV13	TGTGCCAGCAGCCTTACCAGAGGGAACACTGAAGCTTTCTTT	CASSLTRGNTEAFF
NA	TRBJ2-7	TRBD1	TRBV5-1	TGCGCCAGCAGCCCCCAACAGGGGGTTCTAGACGAGCAGTACTTC	CASSPQQGVLDEQYF
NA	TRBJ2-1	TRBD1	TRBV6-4	TGTGCCAGCAGTGAAGGGGGCGTAGCGAATGAGCAGTTCTTC	CASSEGGVANEQFF
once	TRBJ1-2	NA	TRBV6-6	TGTGCCAGCATCGGGGGGGGATACTATGGCTACACCTTC	CASIGGGYYGYTF
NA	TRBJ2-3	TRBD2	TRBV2	TGTGCCAGCAGGGACGGGACTAGCGGATACACAGATACGCAGTATTTT	CASRDGTSGYTDTQYF
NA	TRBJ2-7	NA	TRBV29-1	TGCAGCGTCGAAGGGCAGGGAGGATACGAGCAGTACTTC	CSVEGQGGYEQYF
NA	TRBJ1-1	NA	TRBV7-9	TGTGCCAGCAGCTTAGTTCTTCCTGAAGCTTTCTTT	CASSLVLPEAFF
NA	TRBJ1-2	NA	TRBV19	TGTGCCAGTAGATATGCAGGCCCGGTGATCCATGGCTACACCTTC	CASRYAGPVIHGYTF
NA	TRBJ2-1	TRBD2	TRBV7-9	TGTGCCAGCAGCCTAGCGGGAGGATTTGGGCGTGAGCAGTTCTTC	CASSLAGGFGREQFF
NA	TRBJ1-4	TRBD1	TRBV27	TGTGCCAGCAGAGTGACAGGGACGAGAGGAAAACTGTTTTTT	CASRVTGTRGKLFF
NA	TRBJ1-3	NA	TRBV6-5	TGTGCCAGCAAAATATTGGGTTCTGGAAACACCATATATTTT	CASKILGSGNTIYF
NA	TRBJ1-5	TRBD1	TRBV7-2	TGTGCCAGCAGTGGGACAGGGGTCCCCAATCAGCCCCAGCATTTT	CASSGTGVPNQPQHF
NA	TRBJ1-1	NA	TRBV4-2	TGTGCCAGCAGCCAAGATGGCACCCGGATCACTGAAGCTTTCTTT	CASSQDGTRITEAFF
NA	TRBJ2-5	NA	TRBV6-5	TGTGCCAGCAGTTACTCGAGGGAGACCCAGTACTTC	CASSYSRETQYF
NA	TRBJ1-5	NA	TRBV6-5	TGTGCCAGCAACCCACTAGGAACCCATCAGCCCCAGCATTTT	CASNPLGTHQPQHF
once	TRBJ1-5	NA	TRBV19	TGTGCCAGCTGCGACAGCCCGTATAGCAATCAGCCCCAGCATTTT	CASCDSPYSNQPQHF
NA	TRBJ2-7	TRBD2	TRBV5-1	TGCGCCAGCAGCTTAGCGGGAGAGGACGAGCAGTACTTC	CASSLAGEDEQYF
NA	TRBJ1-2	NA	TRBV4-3	TGCGCCAGCAGCCAAGATAGGGCGAGCGACTATGGCTACACCTTC	CASSQDRASDYGYTF
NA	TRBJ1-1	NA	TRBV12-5	TGTGCTAGTGGTTTGGGCCCCGGGACTGAAGCTTTCTTT	CASGLGPGTEAFF
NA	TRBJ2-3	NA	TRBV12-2	TGTGCAAGTCGCTTAGCCAGGAGATCCGAGGAAGATACGCAGTATTTT	CASRLARRSEEDTQYF
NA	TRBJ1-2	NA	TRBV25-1	TGTGCCAGCATTAACTATGGCTACACCTTC	CASINYGYTF
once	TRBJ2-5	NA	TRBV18	TGTGCCAGCTCACCACCGGGAACGTACCAAGAGACCCAGTACTTC	CASSPPGTYQETQYF
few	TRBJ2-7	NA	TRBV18	TGTGCCAGCTCACCACGGAGCGGAAGACCCACCTACGAGCAGTACTTC	CASSPRSGRPTYEQYF
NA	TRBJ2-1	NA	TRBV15	TGTGCCACCAGCAGCGAGCTCCTCACAGGGAAGATAATCAATGAGCAGTTCTTC	CATSSELLTGKIINEQFF
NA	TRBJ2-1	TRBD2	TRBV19	TGTGCCAGCAGCTCCGGGGGGGAAGTGAATGAGCAGTTCTTC	CASSSGGEVNEQFF
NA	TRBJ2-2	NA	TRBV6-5	TGTGCCAGCAGTTACTCGAACAGGAACACCGGGGAGCTGTTTTTT	CASSYSNRNTGELFF
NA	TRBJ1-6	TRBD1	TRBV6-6	TGTGCCAGCCCGGGGTCAGGGGGGCATAATTCACCCCTCCACTTT	CASPGSGGHNSPLHF
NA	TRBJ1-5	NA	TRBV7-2	TGTGCCAGCAGCTTCGACAGAGCCAATCAGCCCCAGCATTTT	CASSFDRANQPQHF
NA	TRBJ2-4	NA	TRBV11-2	TGTGCCAGCAGCTCTCTTAGCGGCAAAAACATTCAGTACTTC	CASSSLSGKNIQYF
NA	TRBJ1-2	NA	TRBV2	TGTGCCAGCAGTGGAAGAGGGGGTCATGGCTACACCTTC	CASSGRGGHGYTF
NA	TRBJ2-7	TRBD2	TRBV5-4	TGTGCCAGCAGCCGGGGGGGACCGGACGAGCAGTACTTC	CASSRGGPDEQYF
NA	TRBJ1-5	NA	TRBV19	TGTGCCAGTACCCCTCGGTGGGGGGGGGATCAGCCCCAGCATTTT	CASTPRWGGDQPQHF
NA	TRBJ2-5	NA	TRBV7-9	TGTGCCAGCAGCTTAGCGAAAGAAGAGACCCAGTACTTC	CASSLAKEETQYF
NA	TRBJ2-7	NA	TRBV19	TGTGCCAGTAGTATAGCAGGCACAGGGAGTGATTTAAGGTCCTTC	CASSIAGTGSDLRSF
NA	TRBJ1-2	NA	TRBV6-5	TGTGCCAGCAGTTACTCGACGGGGGGCCCCGGCTACACCTTC	CASSYSTGGPGYTF
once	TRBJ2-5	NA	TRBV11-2	TGTGCCAGCAGGGGACTTGGTCGGACGGAGACCCAGTACTTC	CASRGLGRTETQYF
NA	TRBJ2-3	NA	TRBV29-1	TGCAGCGTTGAATATAGCACAGATACGCAGTATTTT	CSVEYSTDTQYF
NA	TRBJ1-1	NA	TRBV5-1	TGCGCCAGCAGCTTAGCAACAGGGAACACTGAAGCTTTCTTT	CASSLATGNTEAFF
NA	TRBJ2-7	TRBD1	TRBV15	TGTGCCACCAGCAGAGAAAGGACCGGGACAGGTTCCGCGCACTACGAGCAGTACTTC	CATSRERTGTGSAHYEQYF
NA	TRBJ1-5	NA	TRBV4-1	TGCGCCAGCAGCCTAACGGGACCAAGCAATCAGCCCCAGCATTTT	CASSLTGPSNQPQHF
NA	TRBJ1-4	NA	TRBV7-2	TGTGCCAGCAGCTTAATGATGACGGCTAATGAAAAACTGTTTTTT	CASSLMMTANEKLFF
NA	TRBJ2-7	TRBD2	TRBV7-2	TGTGCCAGCAGTTACGGGGGGGCCGGGTACGAGCAGTACTTC	CASSYGGAGYEQYF
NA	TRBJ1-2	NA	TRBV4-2	TGTGCCAGCAGCCAAGAAAAGACCATGGGTCTCCGGGGCTACACCTTC	CASSQEKTMGLRGYTF
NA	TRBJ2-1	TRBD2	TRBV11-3	TGTGCCAGCAGCTTAGATGCTGGGACTAGCGGGAGGAATGAGCAGTTCTTC	CASSLDAGTSGRNEQFF
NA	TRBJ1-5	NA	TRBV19	TGTGCCAGTAGTCCAACATCGTTCTATAGCAATCAGCCCCAGCATTTT	CASSPTSFYSNQPQHF
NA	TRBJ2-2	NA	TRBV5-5	TGTGCCAGCAGCTGGTACAGTGGGCAGAACACCGGGGAGCTGTTTTTT	CASSWYSGQNTGELFF
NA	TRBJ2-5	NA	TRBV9	TGTGCCAGCAGCGTAGAGGGTTTCGAGACCCAGTACTTC	CASSVEGFETQYF
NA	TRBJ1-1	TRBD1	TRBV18	TGTGCCAGCTCACCGACAGGGAGCAACACTGAAGCTTTCTTT	CASSPTGSNTEAFF
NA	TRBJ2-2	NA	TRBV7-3	TGTGCCAGCAGCTCCCAGATTGGTCCCGGGGAGCTGTTTTTT	CASSSQIGPGELFF